Listed below are T cell receptor beta chains from one sample, sequenced in a study of spatial heterogeneity in lung cancer. From the 5' RACE reads, TCRdb called clonotypes with MiXCR, one entry per CDR3 protein. The sample lists roughly 82,000 distinct CDR3 sequences, around 13% occurring once. Sequenced here: PBMCs, sampled at surgery. All receptors derive from a male donor with early-stage non-small cell lung cancer. CDR3s include the opening cysteine and the closing phenylalanine or tryptophan. D genes are given only for firm matches. Size is omitted from some rows. Given values are once, few, many or a class for expanded clones.

V gene	CDR3 length	D gene	clone size	J gene	CDR3 protein	CDR3 DNA
TRBV3-1	11	.	many	TRBJ2-5	CASGKDETQYF	TGTGCCAGCGGTAAGGACGAGACCCAGTACTTC
TRBV7-2	13	.	many	TRBJ1-6	CASSTTKGSPLHF	TGTGCCAGCAGCACCACGAAGGGATCACCCCTCCACTTT
TRBV3-1	15	TRBD1	few	TRBJ1-5	CASSARQGAAQPQHF	TGTGCCAGCAGCGCCCGACAGGGGGCGGCTCAGCCCCAGCATTTT
TRBV25-1	17	TRBD1	.	TRBJ1-4	CASSGPRSRTGDEKLFF	TGTGCCAGCAGTGGACCCCGTTCCAGGACAGGGGATGAAAAACTGTTTTTT
TRBV29-1	13	TRBD2	.	TRBJ2-3	CSVVGGGADTQYF	TGCAGCGTTGTGGGCGGGGGGGCCGATACGCAGTATTTT
TRBV3-1	16	TRBD1	.	TRBJ2-7	CASSQDPGTGTNEQYF	TGTGCCAGCAGCCAAGACCCCGGGACAGGGACCAACGAGCAGTACTTC
TRBV12-3/TRBV12-4	16	.	few	TRBJ1-1	CASSLATGPMNTEAFF	TGTGCCAGCAGTTTAGCGACCGGTCCCATGAACACTGAAGCTTTCTTT
TRBV7-9	15	TRBD1	few	TRBJ1-1	CASSLAGQGDTEAFF	TGTGCCAGCAGCTTAGCTGGACAGGGGGACACTGAAGCTTTCTTT
TRBV2	16	TRBD1	.	TRBJ2-2	CASSLDRGRDTGELFF	TGTGCCAGCAGTCTGGACAGGGGTAGGGACACCGGGGAGCTGTTTTTT
TRBV19	15	.	few	TRBJ1-1	CASSIGGTVNTEAFF	TGTGCCAGTAGTATAGGGGGGACCGTGAACACTGAAGCTTTCTTT
TRBV6-2/TRBV6-3	16	TRBD2	.	TRBJ2-1	CASSSGDGGAYNEQFF	TGTGCCAGCAGTTCTGGGGACGGGGGGGCCTACAATGAGCAGTTCTTC
TRBV5-6	16	.	.	TRBJ1-5	CASSSGGGGGNQPQHF	TGTGCCAGCAGCTCCGGGGGGGGCGGAGGCAATCAGCCCCAGCATTTT
TRBV15	14	.	many	TRBJ1-1	CATSRAQGRTEAFF	TGTGCCACCAGCAGAGCGCAGGGGCGTACTGAAGCTTTCTTT
TRBV29-1	15	.	.	TRBJ2-3	CSVEPRGGGTDTQYF	TGCAGCGTTGAACCCCGCGGCGGGGGCACAGATACGCAGTATTTT
TRBV20-1	15	TRBD2	.	TRBJ2-5	CSASVLAGGRETQYF	TGCAGTGCTAGCGTGCTAGCGGGAGGGCGAGAGACCCAGTACTTC
TRBV11-1	13	.	few	TRBJ1-1	CASSEDDNTEAFF	TGTGCCAGCTCCGAGGACGATAACACTGAAGCTTTCTTT
TRBV29-1	13	TRBD1	.	TRBJ1-3	CSVQTGSGNTIYF	TGCAGCGTACAGACAGGGAGTGGAAACACCATATATTTT
TRBV11-2	16	TRBD2	.	TRBJ2-1	CASDGTGTSALNEQFF	TGTGCCAGCGATGGCACCGGGACTAGCGCTCTGAATGAGCAGTTCTTC
TRBV7-8	14	.	few	TRBJ1-1	CASSLVNMNTEAFF	TGTGCCAGCAGCTTAGTGAACATGAACACTGAAGCTTTCTTT
TRBV9	12	.	few	TRBJ2-1	CASSVGVGEQFF	TGTGCCAGCAGCGTAGGAGTGGGTGAGCAGTTCTTC